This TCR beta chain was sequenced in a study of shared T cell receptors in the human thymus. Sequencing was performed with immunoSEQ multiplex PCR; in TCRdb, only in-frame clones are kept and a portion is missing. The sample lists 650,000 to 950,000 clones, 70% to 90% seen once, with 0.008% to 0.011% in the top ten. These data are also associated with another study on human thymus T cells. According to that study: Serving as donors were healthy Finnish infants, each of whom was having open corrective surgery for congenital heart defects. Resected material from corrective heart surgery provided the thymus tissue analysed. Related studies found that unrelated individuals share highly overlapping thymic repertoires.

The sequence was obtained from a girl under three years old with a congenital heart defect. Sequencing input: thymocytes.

CDR3 sequence (DNA): TGTGCCAGCAGTCCCAGGCTAGCGGGAGACAATGAGCAGTTCTTC. Its protein product is CASSPRLAGDNEQFF. This chain connects TRBV28 to TRBJ2-1; 10 nucleotides line up with TRBD2. The V gene end was trimmed by 5 bases and the J gene end by 5 bases; junction bases not matched to a gene: 6. The CDR3 is 15 residues long. Germline assignment: CDR1 MDHEN and CDR2 SYDVKM.